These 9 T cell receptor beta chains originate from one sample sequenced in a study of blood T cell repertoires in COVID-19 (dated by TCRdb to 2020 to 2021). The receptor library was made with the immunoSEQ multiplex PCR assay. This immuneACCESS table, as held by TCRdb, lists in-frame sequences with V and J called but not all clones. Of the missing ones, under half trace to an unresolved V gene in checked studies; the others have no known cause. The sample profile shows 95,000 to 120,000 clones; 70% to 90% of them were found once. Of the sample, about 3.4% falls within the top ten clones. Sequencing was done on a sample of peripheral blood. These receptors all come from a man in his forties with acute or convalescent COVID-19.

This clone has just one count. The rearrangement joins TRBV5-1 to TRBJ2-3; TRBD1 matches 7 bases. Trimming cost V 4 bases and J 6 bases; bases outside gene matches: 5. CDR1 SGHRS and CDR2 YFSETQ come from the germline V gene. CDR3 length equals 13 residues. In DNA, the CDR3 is TGCGCCAGCAGCCGTGAACAGGGGGATACGCAGTATTTT. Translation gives CASSREQGDTQYF.

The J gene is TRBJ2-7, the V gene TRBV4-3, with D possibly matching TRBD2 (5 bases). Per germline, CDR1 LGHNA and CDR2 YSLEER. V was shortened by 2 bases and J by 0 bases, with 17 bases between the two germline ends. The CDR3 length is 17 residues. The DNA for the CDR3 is TGCGCCAGCAGCCAATGGTTTCGGGGAACCAACTCCTACGAGCAGTACTTC. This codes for CASSQWFRGTNSYEQYF.

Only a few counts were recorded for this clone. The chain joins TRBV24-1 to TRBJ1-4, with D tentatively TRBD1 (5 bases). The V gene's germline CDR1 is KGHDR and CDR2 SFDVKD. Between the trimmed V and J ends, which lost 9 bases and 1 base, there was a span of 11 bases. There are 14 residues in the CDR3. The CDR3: CATQSQGTNEKLFF. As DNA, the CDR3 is TGTGCCACCCAATCCCAGGGAACTAATGAAAAACTGTTTTTT.

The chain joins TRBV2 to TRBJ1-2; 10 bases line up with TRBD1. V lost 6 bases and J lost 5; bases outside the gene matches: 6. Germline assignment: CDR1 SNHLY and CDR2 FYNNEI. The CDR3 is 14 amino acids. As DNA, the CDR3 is TGTGCCAGCAGCCGGGACAGGGGTGGATATGGCTACACCTTC. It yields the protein CASSRDRGGYGYTF. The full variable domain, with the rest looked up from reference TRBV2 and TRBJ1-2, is EPEVTQTPSHQVTQMGQEVILRCVPISNHLYFYWYRQILGQKVEFLVSFYNNEISEKSEIFDDQFSVERPDGSNFTLKIRSTKLEDSAMYFCASSRDRGGYGYTFGSGTRLTVV.

CDR3 nucleotide sequence: TGTGCCAGCAGCTTACGACAATCCTCCTACGAGCAGTACTTC. Amino acid sequence: CASSLRQSSYEQYF. The chain carries TRBV3-1 (or the pseudogene TRBV3-2) and TRBJ2-7; D is unresolved. Germline V CDR1 and CDR2: LGHDT, YNNKEL (reference sequence). The V end was cut by 5 bases, the J end by 0 bases, with 11 bases between. The CDR3 runs 14 residues.

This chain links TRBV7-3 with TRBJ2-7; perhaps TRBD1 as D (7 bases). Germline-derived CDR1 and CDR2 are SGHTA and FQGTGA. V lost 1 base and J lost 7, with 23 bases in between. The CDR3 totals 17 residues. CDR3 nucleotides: TGTGCCAGCAGCTTAATGGGAGGAGGGACAGAGCCTGCGGAGCAGTACTTC. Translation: CASSLMGGGTEPAEQYF.

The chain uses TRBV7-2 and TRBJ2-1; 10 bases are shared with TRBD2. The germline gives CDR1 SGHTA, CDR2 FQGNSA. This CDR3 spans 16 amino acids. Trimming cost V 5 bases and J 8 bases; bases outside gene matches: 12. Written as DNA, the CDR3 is TGTGCCAGCAGCACTGGAGCGGGGGGGCCCGGCCATGAGCAGTTCTTC. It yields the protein CASSTGAGGPGHEQFF.

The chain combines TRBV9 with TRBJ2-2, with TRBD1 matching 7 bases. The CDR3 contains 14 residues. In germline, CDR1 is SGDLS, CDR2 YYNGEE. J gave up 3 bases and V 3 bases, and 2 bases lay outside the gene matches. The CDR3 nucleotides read TGTGCCAGCAGCGATGACAGGGACACCGGGGAGCTGTTTTTT. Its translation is CASSDDRDTGELFF.

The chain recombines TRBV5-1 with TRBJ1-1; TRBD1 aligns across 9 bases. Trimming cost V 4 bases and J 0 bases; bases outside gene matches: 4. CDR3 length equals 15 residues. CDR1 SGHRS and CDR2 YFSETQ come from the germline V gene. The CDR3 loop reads CASSLRTGVNTEAFF. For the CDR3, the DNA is TGCGCCAGCAGCCTACGGACAGGGGTGAACACTGAAGCTTTCTTT.